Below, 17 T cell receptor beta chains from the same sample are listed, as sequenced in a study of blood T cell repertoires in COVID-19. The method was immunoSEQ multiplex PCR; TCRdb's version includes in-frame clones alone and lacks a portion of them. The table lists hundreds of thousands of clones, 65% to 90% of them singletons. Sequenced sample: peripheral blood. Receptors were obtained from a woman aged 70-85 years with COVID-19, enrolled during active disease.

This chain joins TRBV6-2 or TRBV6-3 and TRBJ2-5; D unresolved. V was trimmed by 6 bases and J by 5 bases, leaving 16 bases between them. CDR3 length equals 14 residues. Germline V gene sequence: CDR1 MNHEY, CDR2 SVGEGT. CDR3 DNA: TGTGCCAGCAGCAACCCCACGAGAAAGGAGACCCAGTACTTC. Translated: CASSNPTRKETQYF.

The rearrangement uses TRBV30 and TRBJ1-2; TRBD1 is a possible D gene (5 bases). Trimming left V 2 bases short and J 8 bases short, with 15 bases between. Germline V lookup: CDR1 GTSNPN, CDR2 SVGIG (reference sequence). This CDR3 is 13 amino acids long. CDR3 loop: CAWSKDGGGGYTF. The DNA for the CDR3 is TGTGCCTGGAGTAAGGACGGGGGAGGAGGCTACACCTTC.

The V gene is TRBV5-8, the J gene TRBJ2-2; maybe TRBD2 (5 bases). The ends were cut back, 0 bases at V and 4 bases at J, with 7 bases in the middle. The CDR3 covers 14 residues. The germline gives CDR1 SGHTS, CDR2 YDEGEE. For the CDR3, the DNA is TGTGCCAGCAGCTTGGTGAGGGCCACCGGGGAGCTGTTTTTT. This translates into CASSLVRATGELFF.

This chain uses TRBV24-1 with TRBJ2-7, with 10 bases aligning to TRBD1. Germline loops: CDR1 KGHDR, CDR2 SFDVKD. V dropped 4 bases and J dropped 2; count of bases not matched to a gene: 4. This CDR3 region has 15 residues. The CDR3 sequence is CATSDTGTGAYEQYF. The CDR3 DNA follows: TGTGCCACCAGTGACACCGGGACAGGGGCCTACGAGCAGTACTTC.

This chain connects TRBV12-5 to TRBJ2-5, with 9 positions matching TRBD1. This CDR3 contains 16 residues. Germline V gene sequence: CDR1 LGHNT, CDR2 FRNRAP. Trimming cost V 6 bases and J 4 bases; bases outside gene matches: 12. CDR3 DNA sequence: TGTGCTAGTGGCCCCGACCGGGACAGGGTCCGAGAGACCCAGTACTTC. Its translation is CASGPDRDRVRETQYF. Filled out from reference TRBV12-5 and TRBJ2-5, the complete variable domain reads DARVTQTPRHKVTEMGQEVTMRCQPILGHNTVFWYRQTMMQGLELLAYFRNRAPLDDSGMPKDRFSAEMPDATLATLKIQPSEPRDSAVYFCASGPDRDRVRETQYFGPGTRLLVL.

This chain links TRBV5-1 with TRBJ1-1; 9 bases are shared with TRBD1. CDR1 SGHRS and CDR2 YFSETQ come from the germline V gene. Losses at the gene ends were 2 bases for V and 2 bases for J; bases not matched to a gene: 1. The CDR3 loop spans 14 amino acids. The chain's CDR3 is CASSLTGGNTEAFF. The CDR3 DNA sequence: TGCGCCAGCAGCTTAACAGGGGGCAACACTGAAGCTTTCTTT.

CDR3 bases: TGTGCCAGCAGCCAAGGGACGGGGGGGACAAACACTGAAGCTTTCTTT. Protein: CASSQGTGGTNTEAFF. The gene calls are TRBV4-2 and TRBJ1-1, with D tentatively TRBD1 (6 bases). V lost 1 base to trimming and J lost 2 bases, with 14 bases between them. CDR1 and CDR2 from the germline V gene are LGHNA and YNFKEQ. The CDR3 contains 16 residues.

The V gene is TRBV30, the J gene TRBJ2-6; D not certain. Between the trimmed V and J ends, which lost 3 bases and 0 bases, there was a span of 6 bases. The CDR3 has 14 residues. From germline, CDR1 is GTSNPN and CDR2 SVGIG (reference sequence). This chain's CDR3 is CAWRSYSGANVLTF. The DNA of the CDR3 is TGTGCCTGGAGGTCCTACTCTGGGGCCAACGTCCTGACTTTC. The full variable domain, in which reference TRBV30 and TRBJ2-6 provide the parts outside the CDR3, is SQTIHQWPATLVQPVGSPLSLECTVEGTSNPNLYWYRQAAGRGLQLLFYSVGIGQISSEVPQNLSASRPQDRQFILSSKKLLLSDSGFYLCAWRSYSGANVLTFGAGSRLTVL.

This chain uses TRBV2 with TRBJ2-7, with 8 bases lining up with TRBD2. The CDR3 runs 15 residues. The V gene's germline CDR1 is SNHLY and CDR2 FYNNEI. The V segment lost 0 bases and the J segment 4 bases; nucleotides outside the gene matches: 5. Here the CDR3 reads CASSEARGAGYEQYF. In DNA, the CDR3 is TGTGCCAGCAGTGAAGCGCGGGGGGCCGGGTACGAGCAGTACTTC.

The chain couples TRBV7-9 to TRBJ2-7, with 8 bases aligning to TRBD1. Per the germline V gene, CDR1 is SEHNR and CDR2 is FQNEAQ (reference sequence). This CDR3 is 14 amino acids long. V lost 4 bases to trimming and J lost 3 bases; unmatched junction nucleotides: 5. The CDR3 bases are TGTGCCAGCAGCTCGACAGGGGACATCTACGAGCAGTACTTC. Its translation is CASSSTGDIYEQYF.

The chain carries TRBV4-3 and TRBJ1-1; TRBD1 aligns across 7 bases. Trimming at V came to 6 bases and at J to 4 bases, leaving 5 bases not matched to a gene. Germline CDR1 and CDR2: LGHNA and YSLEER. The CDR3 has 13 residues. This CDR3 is CASRLGGGTEAFF. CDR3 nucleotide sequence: TGCGCCAGCAGGCTAGGGGGCGGCACTGAAGCTTTCTTT.

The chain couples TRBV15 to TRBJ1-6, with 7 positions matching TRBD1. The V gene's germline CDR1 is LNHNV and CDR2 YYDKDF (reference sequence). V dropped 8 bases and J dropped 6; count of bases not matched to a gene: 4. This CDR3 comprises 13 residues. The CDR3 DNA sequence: TGTGCCACCGCGGACAGGTTTAATTCACCCCTCCACTTT. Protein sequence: CATADRFNSPLHF.

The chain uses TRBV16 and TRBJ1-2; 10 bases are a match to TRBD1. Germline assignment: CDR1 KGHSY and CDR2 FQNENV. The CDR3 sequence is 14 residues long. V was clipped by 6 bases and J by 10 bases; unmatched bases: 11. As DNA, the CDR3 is TGTGCCAGCAGTCCTTGGACAGGGGGTAACGACTACACCTTC. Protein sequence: CASSPWTGGNDYTF. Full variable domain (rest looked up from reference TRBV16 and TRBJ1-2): GEEVAQTPKHLVRGEGQKAKLYCAPIKGHSYVFWYQQVLKNEFKFLISFQNENVFDETGMPKERFSAKCLPNSPCSLEIQATKLEDSAVYFCASSPWTGGNDYTFGSGTRLTVV.

The CDR3: CASTRQGYEQYF. DNA for the CDR3: TGCGCCAGCACCCGACAGGGGTACGAGCAGTACTTC. The chain employs TRBV23-1 and TRBJ2-7, with TRBD1 matching over 8 bases. TRBV23-1 is classed as an ORF, of uncertain function. After removal of 7 bases from V and 4 bases from J, the junction contained 3 bases not matched to a gene. There are 12 residues in the CDR3.

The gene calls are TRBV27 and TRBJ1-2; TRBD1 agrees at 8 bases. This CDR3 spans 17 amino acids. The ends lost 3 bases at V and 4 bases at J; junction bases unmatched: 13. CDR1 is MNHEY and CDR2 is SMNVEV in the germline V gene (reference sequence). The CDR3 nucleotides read TGTGCCAGCAGTTTTCAGGACAGGGCGCTGGGGTCCTATGGCTACACCTTC. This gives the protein CASSFQDRALGSYGYTF.

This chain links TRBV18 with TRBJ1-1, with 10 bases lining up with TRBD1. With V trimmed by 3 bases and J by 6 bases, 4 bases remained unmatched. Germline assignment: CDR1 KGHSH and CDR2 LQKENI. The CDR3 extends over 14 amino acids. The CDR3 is CASSPDRGRPEAFF. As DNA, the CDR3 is TGTGCCAGCTCACCTGACAGGGGGCGGCCTGAAGCTTTCTTT.

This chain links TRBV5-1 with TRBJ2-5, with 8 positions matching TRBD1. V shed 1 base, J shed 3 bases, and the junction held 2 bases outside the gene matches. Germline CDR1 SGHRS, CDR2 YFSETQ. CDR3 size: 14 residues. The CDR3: CASSLRTGKETQYF. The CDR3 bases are TGCGCCAGCAGCTTGCGGACAGGGAAAGAGACCCAGTACTTC.